This TCR beta chain was identified during a study of blood T cell repertoires in COVID-19 (dated by TCRdb to about 2020). Some background on the complete study: The collaborator samples originated in the United States, Italy and Spain and spanned the acute and convalescent phases of COVID-19. The material from the prospective study consisted of cDNA or gDNA derived from T cells, B-cell-depleted T cells, or PBMCs. Deeply sampled blood TCRbeta repertoires from subjects exposed to, actively infected with, or recovered from COVID-19 were included in the dataset. A freely available public database, intended as a resource for researchers studying the immune response to SARS-CoV-2, is where the repertoires were released. The samples were drawn from two sources: the first 160 participants of the ongoing ImmuneRACE study, and 1,000 to 1,500 subjects contributed by 6 global collaborators. Sample metadata almost always included a de-identified subject ID, COVID-19 status, age in years and sex. HLA class I and class II types, where available, came from metadata supplied by the sample provider rather than from assay-based typing.

V lost 8 bases and J lost 14 bases; the stretch between them is 18 bases long. The CDR3 starts with the cysteine, ends with the phenylalanine, and has 11 residues. Left in the record is the CDR3 DNA by itself, 33 bases read in frame from the first base. In regard to this clone: Its antigen is currently not known. No base qualities exist here, and no much larger clone lies one base off it.

Study-wide findings and limitations: How much clinical and demographic metadata was included differed by source and by participant, and the metadata was provided uncurated.

TCRbeta CDR3 regions were amplified from genomic DNA by means of the immunoSEQ Assay, a bias-controlled multiplex PCR. As for the original processing: The number of nucleated cells in each sample was estimated from the amplification of reference gene primers within the assay. Sequence reads were collapsed and filtered to measure the absolute abundance of every unique TCRbeta CDR3 rearrangement. For each sample, productive Simpson clonality was calculated as the square root of Simpson's diversity index across productive rearrangements. Here the immuneACCESS table is served through TCRdb, limited to in-frame sequences with V and J called. Missing clones are a known gap in these copies; in checked studies unresolved V genes cover under half, and the rest lacks a known reason. That table supplies the V and J calls and clone size; D and trimming were determined from the DNA. This sample has 150,000 to 180,000 clones in its table, and roughly nine tenths of those were observed once. About 0.55% of the sample goes to the ten largest clones.

Whole blood was collected in K2EDTA tubes by collaborating institutions according to the institutions' own protocols. For TCRbeta analysis, collaborators shipped samples in one of three forms: frozen whole blood, isolated PBMCs, or DNA extracted from either of those sample types. The sequence came from a man aged 45-65 years with acute or convalescent COVID-19. Material: peripheral blood. Rearrangement joined TRBV12-3 or TRBV12-4 to TRBJ1-1; the D gene cannot be named for sure. The CDR3 protein sequence reads: CASSSGQVRFF. The DNA sequence reads TGTGCCAGCTCGAGCGGGCAGGTCAGATTCTTT.